The 6 T cell receptor beta chains in this list originate from one sample, sequenced in a study of blood T cells in healthy people across ages. Together with a sample-barcoded 5' primer, a J-beta primer mix was included in a second PCR lasting roughly 6 to 12 cycles. MiXCR was run by TCRdb on the 5' RACE reads, yielding one entry per CDR3 protein. The data show about 1.7 million distinct CDR3 sequences, about 30% seen once. Material for sequencing was blood. The receptors were gathered from a woman in her 30s in good health.

This clonotype was counted between two and nine times. The rearrangement joins TRBV29-1 to TRBJ2-3, with D unclear. Germline V gene data show CDR1 as SQVTM and CDR2 as ANQGSEA. The CDR3 has 14 amino acids. Trimming left V 6 bases short and J 1 base short, with 14 bases between. The CDR3 spells CSVRRVTGTDTQYF. The CDR3, as DNA: TGCAGCGTCCGTAGGGTTACTGGCACAGATACGCAGTATTTT.

This clonotype was observed a few times. The chain carries TRBV6-1 and TRBJ1-5; a weak D match, TRBD1 (5 bases). V was shortened by 3 bases and J by 7 bases, with 16 bases between the two germline ends. CDR1 MNHNS and CDR2 SASEGT come from the germline V gene. This CDR3 is built from 15 residues. For the CDR3, the DNA is TGTGCCAGCAGTGACTCTGAAAAAGGGGCGCAGCCCCAGCATTTT. It yields the protein CASSDSEKGAQPQHF.

The chain joins TRBV20-1 to TRBJ1-2; 11 bases agree with TRBD1. Germline CDR1 is DFQATT and CDR2 is SNEGSKA (reference sequence). The CDR3 spans 13 residues. The V segment lost 6 bases and the J segment 7 bases; nucleotides outside the gene matches: 7. CDR3 region: CSATGQGVRGYTF. The CDR3 region has the DNA TGCAGTGCAACGGGACAGGGGGTTCGTGGCTACACCTTC.

This clonotype was detected ten times or more. CDR3 sequence reads: CASSSGRRTYNEQFF. The CDR3 nucleotides are TGTGCCAGCAGTTCTGGGAGGAGGACCTACAATGAGCAGTTCTTC. The chain carries TRBV6-5 and TRBJ2-1, with D tentatively TRBD2 (6 bases). Germline assignment: CDR1 MNHEY and CDR2 SVGAGI. This CDR3 comprises 15 residues. The V end lost 4 bases, the J end lost 2 bases, and 12 bases lay between the germline ends.

This CDR3 is CASSQSLRYGYTF. CDR3 nucleotides: TGTGCCAGCAGCCAATCGCTCCGGTATGGCTACACCTTC. The chain recombines TRBV7-2 with TRBJ1-2, with unresolved D. CDR1 is SGHTA and CDR2 is FQGNSA in the germline V gene. CDR3 length: 13 amino acids. V shed 5 bases and J shed 5 bases, with 12 bases lying between them.

Notes on this clonotype: The CDR3 does not end in the conserved phenylalanine or tryptophan, so this is likely a read error. Here the CDR3 DNA reads TGTGCCAGCAGTTACACGGTCAATGAGCAGTTCTTA. Protein product: CASSYTVNEQFL. The chain employs TRBV6-2 or TRBV6-3 and TRBJ2-1; the D is unclear. Trimming pared 2 bases from V and 6 bases from J, leaving 5 bases between. The germline CDR1 and CDR2 sequences are MNHEY and SVGEGT. There are 12 residues in the CDR3.